The TCR beta chain under discussion was sequenced for a study of cytomegalovirus exposure and HLA in healthy donors. Study-wide results and limits: Usually a TCR sequence was rare, but some public TCRs were found in many donors. Within a later analysis, the majority of CMV-associated TCR beta chains appeared HLA-restricted.

This CDR3 comprises 14 residues. Germline lookup yields CDR1 SGHRS and CDR2 YFSETQ. V lost 5 bases and J lost 6; bases outside the gene matches: 10. 13 Jbeta primers and 60 Vbeta primers were used for the PCR. Sequencing was performed with immunoSEQ multiplex PCR; in TCRdb, only in-frame clones are kept and a portion is missing. The profile shows just over 80,000 clones, about 78% of them singletons. On this clone itself: Its matching antigen is unknown.

This TCR was sampled from a man aged 18-30 years in good health and CMV-seropositive. The chain carries TRBV5-1 and TRBJ2-7; 8 bases map to TRBD1. Sequenced sample: PBMCs. This CDR3 reads CASRTDRATFEQYF. The DNA for the CDR3 is TGCGCCAGCAGAACGGACAGGGCGACCTTCGAGCAGTACTTC.